Below, 31 T cell receptor beta chains from the same sample are listed, as sequenced in a study of PD-L1 blockade in urothelial cancer. The table came from immunoSEQ multiplex PCR; TCRdb's copy has only in-frame clones and leaves some out. Of 35,000 to 55,000 clones in the sample, around nine tenths were seen once. The sample consisted of PBMCs, taken around atezolizumab (anti-PD-L1) treatment. These receptor sequences come from a woman in her fifties or sixties with urothelial cancer.

This clone has just one count. This chain connects TRBV18 to TRBJ2-7; tentatively, D is TRBD2 (6 bases). The CDR3 runs 15 residues. CDR1 is KGHSH, CDR2 LQKENI, per germline. Trimming stripped 4 bases from V and 6 bases from J, with 19 bases between. The CDR3 spells CASSLTGEAPGEQYF. CDR3 sequence (DNA): TGTGCCAGCTCACTGACCGGGGAGGCCCCAGGCGAGCAGTACTTC.

The table lists this clone with a few counts. The genes are TRBV25-1 and TRBJ2-1, with 10 bases matching TRBD2. The CDR3 length is 18 residues. Germline CDR1 and CDR2: MGHDK and SYGVNS. After removal of 1 base from V and 3 bases from J, the junction contained 9 bases not matched to a gene. The CDR3 here is CASSESAWTSGDYNEQFF. CDR3 DNA sequence: TGTGCCAGCAGTGAATCGGCATGGACTAGCGGAGACTACAATGAGCAGTTCTTC.

The sample holds one count of this clone. The chain employs TRBV2 and TRBJ1-3; the D is unclear. Trimming left V 6 bases short and J 2 bases short, with 11 bases between. This CDR3 comprises 14 residues. Germline V gene data show CDR1 as SNHLY and CDR2 as FYNNEI. DNA for the CDR3: TGTGCCAGCAGCGTCGGGAGGGCTGGAAACACCATATATTTT. Translation: CASSVGRAGNTIYF.

The chain employs TRBV7-6 and TRBJ1-4, with TRBD1 matching 7 bases. The V gene end was trimmed by 5 bases and the J gene end by 4 bases; junction bases not matched to a gene: 7. Germline V lookup: CDR1 SGHVS, CDR2 FNYEAQ. The CDR3 consists of 15 residues. The CDR3 coding sequence is TGTGCCAGCAGCAACACCCGGGACAGTAATGAAAAACTGTTTTTT. It translates to CASSNTRDSNEKLFF.

The sample holds one count of this clone. The gene calls are TRBV27 and TRBJ2-2; 8 bases are a match to TRBD1. Unmatched junction bases numbered 5, after V lost 2 bases and J lost 6 bases. The CDR3 loop spans 15 amino acids. CDR1 and CDR2 (germline): MNHEY, SMNVEV (reference sequence). The CDR3 region is CASSLRQGSSGELFF. The CDR3 DNA follows: TGTGCCAGCAGTTTAAGACAGGGGAGTTCCGGGGAGCTGTTTTTT.

V is TRBV5-1 and J is TRBJ1-4; D uncertain. The ends were cut back, 5 bases at V and 8 bases at J, with 16 bases in the middle. The germline gives CDR1 SGHRS, CDR2 YFSETQ. The CDR3 extends over 14 amino acids. In nucleotides, the CDR3 is TGCGCCAGCAGTCCCGGTGTTTCGAGCGAAAAACTGTTTTTT. Amino acid sequence: CASSPGVSSEKLFF.

The rearrangement links TRBV11-2 to TRBJ2-2; D is ambiguous. The ends were cut back, 6 bases at V and 0 bases at J, with 5 bases in the middle. Germline loops: CDR1 SGHAT, CDR2 FQNNGV. The CDR3 runs 13 residues. The CDR3 sequence: CASSVTNTGELFF. The CDR3, as DNA: TGTGCCAGCAGTGTAACGAACACCGGGGAGCTGTTTTTT.

This chain links TRBV7-9 with TRBJ2-1, with 7 positions matching TRBD1. The CDR3 is 15 amino acids. J lost 5 bases, V lost 5 bases, and 9 bases had no gene match. Looked up from germline, CDR1 is SEHNR and CDR2 is FQNEAQ (reference sequence). The CDR3 region is CASSPDRVGNNEQFF. In DNA form, the CDR3 reads TGTGCCAGCAGCCCAGACAGGGTAGGCAACAATGAGCAGTTCTTC.

CDR3 residues: CASSLEGGFNQPQHF. The CDR3 DNA reads as TGTGCCAGCAGCTTAGAAGGCGGGTTTAATCAGCCCCAGCATTTT. The gene calls are TRBV7-2 and TRBJ1-5; D gene ambiguous. The CDR3 totals 15 residues. Germline CDR1 SGHTA, CDR2 FQGNSA. V was trimmed by 1 base and J by 4 bases, leaving 11 bases between them. Full variable domain (remainder filled in from reference TRBV7-2 and TRBJ1-5): GAGVSQSPSNKVTEKGKDVELRCDPISGHTALYWYRQSLGQGLEFLIYFQGNSAPDKSGLPSDRFSAERTGGSVSTLTIQRTQQEDSAVYLCASSLEGGFNQPQHFGDGTRLSIL.

The chain recombines TRBV2 with TRBJ1-3; D unresolved. V lost 4 bases, J lost 0 bases, and 7 bases lay in between. CDR1 and CDR2 (germline): SNHLY, FYNNEI. The CDR3 has 14 residues. In nucleotides, the CDR3 is TGTGCCAGCAGTGCACAAGTCTCTGGAAACACCATATATTTT. This sequence encodes CASSAQVSGNTIYF. Full variable domain (outside the CDR3, taken from reference TRBV2 and TRBJ1-3): EPEVTQTPSHQVTQMGQEVILRCVPISNHLYFYWYRQILGQKVEFLVSFYNNEISEKSEIFDDQFSVERPDGSNFTLKIRSTKLEDSAMYFCASSAQVSGNTIYFGEGSWLTVV.

The chain is built from TRBV5-4 and TRBJ2-5, with TRBD1 matching 7 bases. Germline-derived CDR1 and CDR2 are SGHNT and YYREEE (reference sequence). With V trimmed by 4 bases and J by 1 base, 10 bases remained unmatched. CDR3 size: 16 residues. CDR3 DNA: TGTGCCAGCAGCCTCCGATGGACAGGAGCCCAAGAGACCCAGTACTTC. As protein: CASSLRWTGAQETQYF.

DNA of the CDR3: TGTGCCAGCAGACAGGACCGCACAGATACGCAGTATTTT. Protein product: CASRQDRTDTQYF. The rearrangement joins TRBV2 to TRBJ2-3, with a weak D call TRBD1 (5 bases). The length of the CDR3 is 13 residues. The germline gives CDR1 SNHLY, CDR2 FYNNEI. The V gene lost 6 bases and the J gene lost 1 base, with 8 bases spanning the gap.

The CDR3 protein is CASRLGTSTYEQYF. CDR3 DNA sequence: TGTGCCAGCCGCCTCGGTACGAGCACCTACGAGCAGTACTTC. The chain carries TRBV18 and TRBJ2-7; no firm D call. There are 14 residues in the CDR3. Germline CDR1 is KGHSH and CDR2 is LQKENI. V lost 8 bases to trimming and J lost 2 bases, with 16 bases between them.

The chain is built from TRBV5-6 and TRBJ1-2; TRBD1 matches 7 bases. Germline assignment: CDR1 SGHDT and CDR2 YYEEEE. The ends lost 2 bases at V and 3 bases at J; junction bases unmatched: 4. There are 14 residues in the CDR3. The CDR3 nucleotides read TGTGCCAGCAGCTTACCGACAGGGTACTATGGCTACACCTTC. It encodes CASSLPTGYYGYTF.

J is TRBJ1-1 and V is TRBV11-2; 7 bases agree with TRBD1. Trimming removed 3 bases from V and 3 bases from J; junction bases left unmatched: 4. Germline values: CDR1 SGHAT, CDR2 FQNNGV. This CDR3 is built from 14 residues. CDR3 bases: TGTGCCAGCAGCTTGTCAACAGGGGACACTGAAGCTTTCTTT. Its protein product is CASSLSTGDTEAFF.

The V gene is TRBV4-1, the J gene TRBJ2-7; no definite D call. The CDR3 is made up of 13 amino acids. Trimming took 0 bases from V and 1 from J, leaving 4 bases between them. CDR1 is MGHRA and CDR2 is YSYEKL in the germline V gene. CDR3 sequence: CASSQDQSYEQYF. In nucleotides, the CDR3 is TGCGCCAGCAGCCAAGATCAGTCCTACGAGCAGTACTTC.

The chain joins TRBV7-8 to TRBJ2-3, with TRBD2 as a possible D gene (5 bases). Deletions cut 3 bases from V and 3 bases from J, with 7 bases between. The length of the CDR3 is 13 residues. Germline CDR1 and CDR2: SGHVS and FQNEAQ. In DNA form, the CDR3 reads TGTGCCAGCAGCTTTACGGGAACAGATACGCAGTATTTT. Encoded protein: CASSFTGTDTQYF.

The V gene is TRBV15, the J gene TRBJ2-5, with D tentatively TRBD1 (5 bases). This CDR3 region has 16 residues. Trimming pared 0 bases from V and 4 bases from J, leaving 15 bases between. The germline V gene encodes CDR1 LNHNV and CDR2 YYDKDF (reference sequence). CDR3 amino acids: CATSRDPARARETQYF. CDR3 bases: TGTGCCACCAGCAGAGATCCGGCCAGGGCGAGAGAGACCCAGTACTTC.

The chain has TRBV15 and TRBJ2-3, with a tentative D call TRBD1 (6 bases). The V gene lost 4 bases and the J gene lost 4 bases, with 12 bases spanning the gap. The germline V gene has CDR1 LNHNV and CDR2 YYDKDF (reference sequence). The CDR3 extends over 14 amino acids. CDR3 amino acids: CATSKDRRADTQYF. The CDR3 DNA sequence: TGTGCCACCAGCAAAGACAGGCGGGCAGATACGCAGTATTTT.

The chain carries TRBV6-4 and TRBJ2-3; TRBD2 aligns across 10 bases. The CDR3 has 16 residues. The V and J ends lost 3 bases and 4 bases, in that order; junction bases with no gene match: 7. Germline V gives CDR1 MRHNA, CDR2 SNTAGT. CDR3 in amino acids: CASSESGGAAADTQYF. The CDR3, as DNA: TGTGCCAGCAGTGAGAGCGGGGGGGCCGCGGCAGATACGCAGTATTTT.

The chain carries TRBV10-3 and TRBJ2-7; D is unresolved. CDR1 and CDR2 (germline): ENHRY, SYGVKD. The CDR3 is 11 amino acids. V gave up 5 bases and J gave up 4 bases, with 6 bases separating them. The CDR3 loop is CAISPEYEQYF. For the CDR3, the DNA is TGTGCCATCAGTCCAGAATACGAGCAGTACTTC.

The rearrangement joins TRBV5-5 to TRBJ2-5; no clear D. Trimming removed 0 bases from V and 2 bases from J, with 14 bases in between. Germline values: CDR1 SGHKS, CDR2 YYEKEE (reference sequence). The CDR3 is 16 residues long. CDR3 region: CASSLAVNGPQETQYF. DNA for the CDR3: TGTGCCAGCAGCTTGGCCGTTAATGGCCCGCAAGAGACCCAGTACTTC.

The V call is TRBV28, the J call TRBJ1-1; D is unresolved. Between the trimmed V and J ends, which lost 4 bases and 4 bases, there was a span of 4 bases. Germline V gene lookup returns CDR1 MDHEN and CDR2 SYDVKM. CDR3 length: 11 residues. As DNA, the CDR3 is TGTGCCAGCAGTTATCGCACTGAAGCTTTCTTT. Protein sequence: CASSYRTEAFF.

The chain carries TRBV9 and TRBJ2-7; possible D gene TRBD1, 6 bases. This CDR3 is 14 amino acids long. CDR1 and CDR2 (germline): SGDLS, YYNGEE. V shed 0 bases and J shed 6 bases, with 13 bases lying between them. CDR3 amino acids: CASSVGTRGGEQYF. The CDR3 nucleotides read TGTGCCAGCAGCGTAGGGACGCGAGGGGGCGAGCAGTACTTC.

In nucleotides, the CDR3 is TGTGCCAGCAGCTTGGTCAGCGAGCAGTACTTC. This sequence encodes CASSLVSEQYF. The rearrangement links TRBV5-8 to TRBJ2-7; D remains unclear. This CDR3 has 11 residues. V was cut by 0 bases and J by 6 bases, with 4 bases left in between. Germline V gives CDR1 SGHTS, CDR2 YDEGEE.

This clone has a single count. The chain couples TRBV21-1 to TRBJ1-3. TRBV21-1 has pseudogene status. The CDR3 runs 18 residues. The CDR3 DNA is TGTGCCAGCAGCGCGAGCCACGCCGTCCCGCTCTCTGGAAACACCATATATTTT. Encoded protein: CASSASHAVPLSGNTIYF.

The J gene is TRBJ2-1, the V gene TRBV29-1, with D tentatively TRBD2 (7 bases). Trimming left V 0 bases short and J 6 bases short, with 18 bases between. Germline CDR1 and CDR2: SQVTM and ANQGSEA. This CDR3 is built from 16 residues. DNA of the CDR3: TGCAGCGTTGAAGAAGAAGGGGGAGGGGGGGGCAATGAGCAGTTCTTC. As protein: CSVEEEGGGGGNEQFF.

This chain connects TRBV7-2 to TRBJ2-7; 7 nucleotides align to TRBD2. Germline assignment: CDR1 SGHTA and CDR2 FQGNSA. The ends lost 5 bases at V and 4 bases at J; junction bases unmatched: 8. The CDR3 extends over 14 amino acids. The CDR3 DNA reads as TGTGCCAGCAGCCCTAGAGCGGGACGATACGAGCAGTACTTC. It is translated as CASSPRAGRYEQYF.

V gene TRBV11-3 combines with J gene TRBJ2-1; no clear D gene. The germline CDR1 and CDR2 sequences are SGHNT and YENEEA. This CDR3 spans 12 amino acids. V lost 1 base, J lost 5 bases, and 3 bases lay in between. CDR3 bases: TGTGCCAGCAGCTTAGCAGACAATGAGCAGTTCTTC. It codes for CASSLADNEQFF.

The J gene is TRBJ2-1, the V gene TRBV19; D not certain. V lost 3 bases, J lost 2 bases, and 17 bases lay in between. Germline V gives CDR1 LNHDA, CDR2 SQIVND (reference sequence). This CDR3 spans 17 amino acids. The CDR3 loop reads CASSIPRRGFPYNEQFF. The CDR3 coding sequence is TGTGCCAGTAGTATCCCCCGAAGAGGCTTTCCCTACAATGAGCAGTTCTTC. The full variable domain, with the rest looked up from reference TRBV19 and TRBJ2-1, is DGGITQSPKYLFRKEGQNVTLSCEQNLNHDAMYWYRQDPGQGLRLIYYSQIVNDFQKGDIAEGYSVSREKKESFPLTVTSAQKNPTAFYLCASSIPRRGFPYNEQFFGPGTRLTVL.

This rearrangement joins TRBV12-5 to TRBJ2-7, with D possibly matching TRBD1 (5 bases). Germline lookup yields CDR1 LGHNT and CDR2 FRNRAP. V was shortened by 3 bases and J by 0 bases, with 18 bases between the two germline ends. The CDR3 is 17 amino acids. CDR3 nucleotides: TGTGCTAGTGGTTTCCAACTACAGGTAAAATTCTCCTACGAGCAGTACTTC. As protein: CASGFQLQVKFSYEQYF.